Following are 15 T cell receptor beta chains from one sample sequenced in a study of Graves' ophthalmopathy and Graves' hyperthyroidism. Amplifying from RNA transcripts, the study obtained TCR beta CDR3 regions. First-round RT-PCR with HTBI primers preceded a second-round multiplex PCR. TCRdb re-analysed the multiplex PCR reads in MiXCR, keeping a single row per CDR3 protein. This sample has 650,000 to 900,000 distinct CDR3 sequences, with roughly 41% found just once. Sequenced input: peripheral blood. Source of these receptors: an adult man with Graves' ophthalmopathy.

This clonotype was seen at least ten times. This chain links TRBV29-1 with TRBJ2-5; 7 bases line up with TRBD2. Trimming took 4 bases from V and 0 from J; bases not matched to a gene: 2. Germline V gives CDR1 SQVTM, CDR2 ANQGSEA. CDR3 length equals 13 residues. This chain's CDR3 is CSVGGGYQETQYF. CDR3 DNA: TGCAGCGTTGGGGGGGGATACCAAGAGACCCAGTACTTC.

The rearrangement uses TRBV20-1 and TRBJ2-5; unclear D gene. Germline V lookup: CDR1 DFQATT, CDR2 SNEGSKA (reference sequence). The CDR3 extends over 13 amino acids. V lost 0 bases, J lost 5 bases, and 10 bases lay in between. The CDR3 spells CSARDRLWETQYF. The CDR3 region has the DNA TGCAGTGCTAGAGATCGATTGTGGGAGACCCAGTACTTC.

This clonotype showed up many times. No conserved phenylalanine or tryptophan is present at the end of the CDR3, so a read error is the likely explanation. The limits of the CDR3 on the DNA are not certain, so only TCRdb's listed CDR3 is given. The chain carries TRBV6-1 and TRBJ1-6; the D call in the table, TRBD1, was not verified against the DNA. A total of 8 residues make up the CDR3, ends included. The germline V gene has CDR1 MNHNS and CDR2 SASEGT. The CDR3 protein is CASSERQA.

This clonotype was observed a handful of times. The V and J genes are TRBV7-9 and TRBJ2-5; 8 bases are a match to TRBD2. The trim removed 1 base at V and 6 bases at J, leaving 10 bases unmatched. This CDR3 has 16 residues. The germline V gene encodes CDR1 SEHNR and CDR2 FQNEAQ (reference sequence). CDR3 amino acids: CASSLGPGTSEKTQYF. DNA of the CDR3: TGTGCCAGCAGCTTAGGCCCCGGGACTAGTGAGAAGACCCAGTACTTC.

The chain combines TRBV15 with TRBJ2-5, with 10 bases matching TRBD2. The J call may be faulty, since TRBJ2-1 better matches the DNA end. The V gene's germline CDR1 is LNHNV and CDR2 YYDKDF (reference sequence). The CDR3 consists of 16 residues. The CDR3 DNA reads as TGTGCCACCAGCAGAGATTTGGCTAGCGGGAGACGTGAGCAGTTCTTC. It translates to CATSRDLASGRREQFF.

This clonotype was observed many times. The CDR3 is CASRQEQGISQETQYF. For the CDR3, the DNA is TGTGCCAGCAGGCAGGAACAGGGGATCTCGCAAGAGACCCAGTACTTC. This chain links TRBV2 with TRBJ2-5; 7 bases match TRBD1. Trimming at V came to 6 bases and at J to 2 bases, leaving 12 bases not matched to a gene. In germline, CDR1 is SNHLY, CDR2 FYNNEI. The CDR3 covers 16 residues.

In this sample, this clonotype turned up a few times. The chain links TRBV7-9 to TRBJ1-4, with D unclear. This CDR3 has 13 amino acids. The V gene lost 5 bases and the J gene lost 7 bases, with 11 bases spanning the gap. Looked up from germline, CDR1 is SEHNR and CDR2 is FQNEAQ (reference sequence). Written as DNA, the CDR3 is TGTGCCAGCAGCCAACAAAGCGGTGAAAAACTGTTTTTT. Encoded protein: CASSQQSGEKLFF. Drawing the rest from reference TRBV7-9 and TRBJ1-4, the complete variable domain is DTGVSQNPRHKITKRGQNVTFRCDPISEHNRLYWYRQTLGQGPEFLTYFQNEAQLEKSRLLSDRFSAERPKGSFSTLEIQRTEQGDSAMYLCASSQQSGEKLFFGSGTQLSVL.

This clonotype came up a few times. The V call is TRBV12-3 or TRBV12-4, the J call TRBJ1-1, with D unclear. The CDR3 runs 13 residues. Between the trimmed V and J ends, which lost 10 bases and 0 bases, there was a span of 12 bases. The CDR3: CATVPDLNTEAFF. The CDR3 coding sequence is TGTGCCACCGTCCCGGATCTGAACACTGAAGCTTTCTTT.

Many counts were recorded for this clonotype. The chain links TRBV10-3 to TRBJ1-4; 9 bases are a match to TRBD1. V lost 3 bases and J lost 5; bases outside the gene matches: 7. CDR1 is ENHRY, CDR2 SYGVKD, per germline. There are 16 residues in the CDR3. The CDR3 bases are TGTGCCATCAGTGAACACTCCGGGACAGGGAATGAAAAACTGTTTTTT. Its translation is CAISEHSGTGNEKLFF.

The J gene is TRBJ2-1, the V gene TRBV7-9, with TRBD1 identical over 8 bases. This CDR3 is 15 amino acids long. CDR1 and CDR2 (germline): SEHNR, FQNEAQ (reference sequence). V trimming: 5 bases; J trimming: 5 bases; junction bases outside the gene matches: 8. The CDR3 protein is CASSPRQGKDNEQFF. The CDR3 DNA is TGTGCCAGCAGCCCCCGACAGGGGAAGGACAATGAGCAGTTCTTC.

This clonotype was picked up a small number of times. The chain links TRBV7-9 to TRBJ1-2, with TRBD1 matching 9 bases. V lost 6 bases, J lost 4 bases, and 9 bases stayed unmatched. Germline V CDR1 and CDR2: SEHNR, FQNEAQ (reference sequence). The CDR3 runs to 15 residues. The CDR3 coding sequence is TGTGCCAGCAGTTTACTACAGGGGGCGATCTATGGCTACACCTTC. Residues: CASSLLQGAIYGYTF.

The rearrangement links TRBV25-1 to TRBJ2-2; 8 bases fit TRBD2. Germline V gene lookup returns CDR1 MGHDK and CDR2 SYGVNS. This CDR3 has 17 amino acids. With 8 bases clipped from V and 0 bases from J, the junction kept 11 bases outside the gene matches. The CDR3, as DNA: TGTGCCAGCTCACCTCCTACTAGCGGAGCGAACACCGGGGAGCTGTTTTTT. Translating gives CASSPPTSGANTGELFF.

With respect to this clonotype: At one of its ends the junction is not consistent with the germline gene, which may arise from a read error. This chain uses TRBV7-2 with TRBJ2-5; 10 bases are shared with TRBD2. Germline CDR1 SGHTA, CDR2 FQGNSA. The CDR3 is 15 amino acids. CDR3 DNA sequence: TGTGCCGGCAGCTTAACTAGCGGGAATTGGGAGACCCAGTGCTTC. It encodes CAGSLTSGNWETQCF.

This clonotype has a handful of counts. The CDR3 DNA follows: TGTGCCAGCAGCTTGGTTTACGGGATGGATACCGGGGAGCTGTTTTTT. It is translated as CASSLVYGMDTGELFF. The chain joins TRBV25-1 to TRBJ2-2; the D gene is possibly TRBD2 (5 bases). Germline CDR1 is MGHDK and CDR2 is SYGVNS. This CDR3 has 16 residues. The V end was cut by 6 bases, the J end by 5 bases, with 19 bases between.

The chain recombines TRBV25-1 with TRBJ1-4, with D possibly being TRBD1 (6 bases). CDR3 size: 15 residues. V was clipped by 4 bases and J by 5 bases, with 14 bases between them. From germline, CDR1 is MGHDK and CDR2 SYGVNS. DNA for the CDR3: TGTGCCAGCAGTGGGAACAGGGCAGCCAATGAAAAACTGTTTTTT. Residues: CASSGNRAANEKLFF.